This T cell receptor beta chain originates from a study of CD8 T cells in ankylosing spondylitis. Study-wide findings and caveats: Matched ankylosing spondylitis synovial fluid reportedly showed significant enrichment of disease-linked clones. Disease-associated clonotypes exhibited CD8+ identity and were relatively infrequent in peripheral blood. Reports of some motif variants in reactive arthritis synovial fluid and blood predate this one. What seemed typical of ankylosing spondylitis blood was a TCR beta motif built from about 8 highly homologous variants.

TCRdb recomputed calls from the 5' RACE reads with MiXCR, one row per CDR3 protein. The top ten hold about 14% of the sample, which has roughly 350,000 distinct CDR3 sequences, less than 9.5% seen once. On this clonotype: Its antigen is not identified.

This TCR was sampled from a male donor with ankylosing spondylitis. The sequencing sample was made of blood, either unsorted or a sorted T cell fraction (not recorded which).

The CDR3: CASTRDRAYNEQFF. CDR3 nucleotides: TGTGCCAGCACCCGGGACAGGGCCTACAATGAGCAGTTCTTC. This chain uses TRBV2 with TRBJ2-1, with 9 bases aligning to TRBD1. CDR3 length: 14 amino acids. Trimming cost V 7 bases and J 2 bases; bases outside gene matches: 3. From germline, CDR1 is SNHLY and CDR2 FYNNEI.